The 28 T cell receptor beta chains below were found in one sample sequenced in a study of CD8 T cells in ankylosing spondylitis. Findings and caveats of the study: In ankylosing spondylitis blood, a motif of fewer than 10 highly homologous TCR beta variants appeared characteristic.

For these receptors, no antigen is known. TCRdb re-analysed the 5' RACE reads in MiXCR, keeping a single row per CDR3 protein. The sample shows about 450,000 distinct CDR3 sequences, 25% to 30% of them seen only once. The specimen was blood, either unsorted or a sorted T cell fraction (not recorded which). The receptor source for this set is a male donor with ankylosing spondylitis.

This chain joins TRBV20-1 and TRBJ2-7; D is uncertain. Germline V gene data show CDR1 as DFQATT and CDR2 as SNEGSKA (reference sequence). The V and J ends lost 1 base and 5 bases respectively, with 12 bases between them. The CDR3 is made up of 13 amino acids. The CDR3 protein is CSARVLRPNEQYF. The CDR3 DNA reads TGCAGTGCTAGAGTACTTCGTCCAAACGAGCAGTACTTC.

The table lists this clonotype with a few counts. This sequence joins TRBV2 and TRBJ1-2; D is possibly TRBD1 (5 bases). The V end lost 5 bases, the J end lost 6 bases, and 13 bases lay between the germline ends. Germline assignment: CDR1 SNHLY and CDR2 FYNNEI. CDR3 length: 13 amino acids. The DNA of the CDR3 is TGTGCCAGCAGTATCGACAGCCCCAATGGCTACACCTTC. It yields the protein CASSIDSPNGYTF.

This clonotype showed up just once. V usage is TRBV4-2 and J usage is TRBJ2-6; TRBD2 matches at 14 bases. The CDR3 covers 20 residues. V trimming: 0 bases; J trimming: 4 bases; junction bases outside the gene matches: 8. CDR1 and CDR2 (germline): LGHNA, YNFKEQ. This CDR3 is CASSQEGLAGGLLGANVLTF. The CDR3, as DNA: TGTGCCAGCAGCCAAGAAGGACTAGCGGGAGGTCTATTGGGGGCCAACGTCCTGACTTTC.

In this sample, this clonotype turned up many times. The chain combines TRBV29-1 with TRBJ2-2; 7 bases line up with TRBD2. The CDR3 covers 14 residues. CDR1 is SQVTM, CDR2 ANQGSEA, per germline. Trimming removed 4 bases from V and 0 bases from J; junction bases left unmatched: 2. The CDR3 coding sequence is TGCAGCGTTGTTAGCGGGTCGAACACCGGGGAGCTGTTTTTT. This gives the protein CSVVSGSNTGELFF.

V and J are TRBV7-9 and TRBJ1-1, with D unclear. The V end was cut by 3 bases, the J end by 3 bases, with 17 bases between. Germline CDR1 and CDR2: SEHNR and FQNEAQ (reference sequence). The CDR3 consists of 16 residues. The DNA of the CDR3 is TGTGCCAGCAGCTTGGTCTATGGGGTTCGGGACACTGAAGCTTTCTTT. Protein: CASSLVYGVRDTEAFF. The full variable domain, its missing parts supplied by reference TRBV7-9 and TRBJ1-1, is DTGVSQNPRHKITKRGQNVTFRCDPISEHNRLYWYRQTLGQGPEFLTYFQNEAQLEKSRLLSDRFSAERPKGSFSTLEIQRTEQGDSAMYLCASSLVYGVRDTEAFFGQGTRLTVV.

The V and J genes are TRBV20-1 and TRBJ2-3; TRBD1 matches 9 bases. Germline V gene sequence: CDR1 DFQATT, CDR2 SNEGSKA (reference sequence). The CDR3 covers 12 residues. V gave up 3 bases and J gave up 9 bases; unmatched junction bases: 4. DNA for the CDR3: TGCAGTGCTAGCCCGACAGGGGGGACGCAGTATTTT. Its translation: CSASPTGGTQYF.

The chain has TRBV7-2 and TRBJ1-4; 8 bases are a match to TRBD1. Germline V gives CDR1 SGHTA, CDR2 FQGNSA. The CDR3 spans 16 residues. V lost 5 bases to trimming and J lost 4 bases; unmatched junction nucleotides: 9. CDR3 DNA: TGTGCCAGCAGCCCCGGACAGGGTACCAATAATGAAAAACTGTTTTTT. Translated: CASSPGQGTNNEKLFF.

This clonotype was found once. The chain links TRBV4-1 to TRBJ1-5, with D maybe TRBD1 (5 bases). In germline, CDR1 is MGHRA, CDR2 YSYEKL. This CDR3 is built from 17 residues. V was shortened by 5 bases and J by 2 bases, with 19 bases between the two germline ends. The CDR3 nucleotides read TGCGCCAGCAGCAACCGGGACGGGGGGAAAGGCAATCAGCCCCAGCATTTT. This codes for CASSNRDGGKGNQPQHF.

This clonotype was seen only a few times. The chain recombines TRBV10-2 with TRBJ2-7; D unclear. This CDR3 has 14 amino acids. Germline CDR1 and CDR2: WSHSY and SAAADI. V was clipped by 6 bases and J by 4 bases, with 16 bases between them. The CDR3 DNA sequence: TGCGCCAGCAGCACACAGCAAAGCTTTTACGAGCAGTACGTC. Translated: CASSTQQSFYEQYV.

This clonotype was seen more than once but under ten times. V and J are TRBV27 and TRBJ1-2; 12 nucleotides line up with TRBD1. After removal of 0 bases from V and 8 bases from J, the junction contained 7 bases not matched to a gene. This CDR3 contains 16 residues. Germline loops: CDR1 MNHEY, CDR2 SMNVEV (reference sequence). The CDR3 DNA reads TGTGCCAGCAGTTTATCTCCGGGACAGGGGGCAGGCGGCTACACCTTC. It encodes CASSLSPGQGAGGYTF.

A few counts support this clonotype. The chain's CDR3 is CASSLLDGSAGYTF. CDR3 nucleotides: TGTGCCAGCAGTTTATTAGACGGCTCTGCTGGCTACACCTTC. The rearrangement uses TRBV27 and TRBJ1-2; D is unresolved. Trimming stripped 1 base from V and 7 bases from J, with 13 bases between. Germline CDR1 MNHEY, CDR2 SMNVEV (reference sequence). The CDR3 sequence is 14 residues long.

This clonotype was seen a handful of times. The rearrangement joins TRBV5-1 to TRBJ1-2; 8 bases line up with TRBD1. The V gene end was trimmed by 1 base and the J gene end by 8 bases; junction bases not matched to a gene: 10. Looked up from germline, CDR1 is SGHRS and CDR2 is YFSETQ. This CDR3 is built from 15 residues. The CDR3 DNA is TGCGCCAGCAGCTTGTCCGGAGGGGCAGGGGGCGGCTACACCTTC. This gives the protein CASSLSGGAGGGYTF.

This clonotype showed up just once. This sequence joins TRBV20-1 and TRBJ2-1, with TRBD2 matching 7 bases. CDR3 length: 12 residues. Germline CDR1 is DFQATT and CDR2 is SNEGSKA (reference sequence). V lost 5 bases to trimming and J lost 8 bases; unmatched junction nucleotides: 6. Here the CDR3 DNA reads TGCAGTGCTCGTACGGGAGGCGATGAGCAGTTCTTC. Translating gives CSARTGGDEQFF.

DNA for the CDR3: TGTGCCAGCAGCTTATCCGGGGGGGGAGACTACGAGCAGTACTTC. Its protein is CASSLSGGGDYEQYF. This sequence joins TRBV7-6 and TRBJ2-7, with TRBD2 matching over 8 bases. Germline V lookup: CDR1 SGHVS, CDR2 FNYEAQ. The CDR3 totals 15 residues. J was trimmed by 3 bases and V by 2 bases; bases with no gene match: 6.

This clonotype was observed a single time. The V and J genes are TRBV15 and TRBJ2-3, with D perhaps TRBD1 or TRBD2 (5 bases each). Germline V gene lookup returns CDR1 LNHNV and CDR2 YYDKDF (reference sequence). CDR3 size: 15 residues. V lost 2 bases to trimming and J lost 2 bases, with 11 bases between them. The CDR3 DNA reads as TGTGCCACCAGCAGATTAGAAGGGACCACAGATACGCAGTATTTT. Its translation: CATSRLEGTTDTQYF.

The genes are TRBV6-5 and TRBJ2-3, with 9 bases matching TRBD1. J was trimmed by 4 bases and V by 1 base; bases with no gene match: 6. CDR3 length: 16 residues. From germline, CDR1 is MNHEY and CDR2 SVGAGI. The CDR3 region is CASSYFMTGGPDTQYF. For the CDR3, the DNA is TGTGCCAGCAGTTACTTCATGACAGGGGGGCCAGATACGCAGTATTTT.

This clonotype turned up a few times. V and J are TRBV19 and TRBJ2-1, with unresolved D. Between the trimmed V and J ends, which lost 4 bases and 8 bases, there was a span of 12 bases. The CDR3 runs to 13 residues. Germline CDR1 LNHDA, CDR2 SQIVND (reference sequence). The CDR3 loop reads CASSRRVAYEQFF. CDR3 DNA sequence: TGTGCCAGTAGTAGGAGAGTCGCTTATGAGCAGTTCTTC.

The V gene is TRBV6-5, the J gene TRBJ2-4; D call uncertain. With 0 bases removed from V and 0 bases from J, the gap between germline ends came to 6 bases. The CDR3 contains 15 residues. Germline V CDR1 and CDR2: MNHEY, SVGAGI. The CDR3 DNA sequence: TGTGCCAGCAGTTACTCCGGATTAGCCAAAAACATTCAGTACTTC. Amino acid sequence: CASSYSGLAKNIQYF.

The rearrangement uses TRBV28 and TRBJ2-2; D may be TRBD1 (6 bases). CDR1 is MDHEN, CDR2 SYDVKM, per germline. This CDR3 region has 15 residues. Trimming took 8 bases from V and 4 from J, leaving 17 bases between them. The chain's CDR3 is CASEYRAGATGELFF. The DNA of the CDR3 is TGTGCCAGCGAATACCGGGCAGGGGCCACCGGGGAGCTGTTTTTT.

Many counts were recorded for this clonotype. The chain recombines TRBV5-1 with TRBJ2-3; weak D call: TRBD2 (5 bases). There are 16 residues in the CDR3. The V and J ends lost 0 bases and 6 bases respectively, with 17 bases between them. Per the germline V gene, CDR1 is SGHRS and CDR2 is YFSETQ. CDR3 region: CASSLGASWKTDTQYF. The CDR3 coding sequence is TGCGCCAGCAGCTTGGGGGCTAGCTGGAAAACGGATACGCAGTATTTT.

The chain couples TRBV10-2 to TRBJ2-5; TRBD2 aligns across 15 bases. This CDR3 has 17 amino acids. The V segment lost 10 bases and the J segment 2 bases; nucleotides outside the gene matches: 11. Germline V gives CDR1 WSHSY, CDR2 SAAADI. CDR3 region: CAISSGLAGGRQETQYF. Written as DNA, the CDR3 is TGCGCCATCTCCTCCGGACTAGCGGGAGGGCGGCAAGAGACCCAGTACTTC.

The V and J genes are TRBV21-1 and TRBJ2-7; TRBD1, as called in the table, went unchecked against the DNA. TRBV21-1 is flagged as a pseudogene. The CDR3 sequence is 15 residues long. In DNA form, the CDR3 reads TGTGCCAGCAGCACCGACGGGGGGCTAAGGAGGGAGCAGTACTTC. Protein product: CASSTDGGLRREQYF.

The rearrangement uses TRBV27 and TRBJ2-5, with 9 bases fitting TRBD1. The ends lost 10 bases at V and 5 bases at J; junction bases unmatched: 14. The CDR3 length is 15 residues. Germline CDR1 reads MNHEY; CDR2 reads SMNVEV (reference sequence). CDR3 loop: CATKGTGRAGETQYF. The CDR3 DNA reads as TGTGCCACGAAGGGGACAGGGAGGGCGGGGGAGACCCAGTACTTC.

The rearrangement joins TRBV11-3 to TRBJ1-1; TRBD1 agrees at 10 bases. Germline V gives CDR1 SGHNT, CDR2 YENEEA. V lost 4 bases, J lost 1 base, and 9 bases stayed unmatched. This CDR3 is 17 amino acids long. The CDR3 reads CASSSRTGGTANTEAFF. CDR3 nucleotide sequence: TGTGCCAGCAGCTCGAGGACAGGGGGGACGGCGAACACTGAAGCTTTCTTT.

This clonotype came up a few times. The chain links TRBV29-1 to TRBJ2-7; 9 bases line up with TRBD1. V gave up 6 bases and J gave up 5 bases; unmatched junction bases: 8. In germline, CDR1 is SQVTM, CDR2 ANQGSEA. CDR3 length: 13 amino acids. This CDR3 reads CSVGQGLIHEQYF. CDR3 DNA sequence: TGCAGCGTGGGACAGGGACTGATCCACGAGCAGTACTTC.

CDR3 nucleotide sequence: TGCAGTGCTAGAGATTGGGGTAGAGATGGCTACACCTTC. Protein sequence: CSARDWGRDGYTF. This chain uses TRBV20-1 with TRBJ1-2; D call uncertain. Germline V lookup: CDR1 DFQATT, CDR2 SNEGSKA (reference sequence). This CDR3 is built from 13 residues. The V end was cut by 0 bases, the J end by 6 bases, with 11 bases between.

V and J are TRBV7-8 and TRBJ1-2; the D gene is possibly TRBD1 (6 bases). The CDR3 totals 15 residues. V was clipped by 1 base and J by 3 bases, with 12 bases between them. Germline CDR1 and CDR2: SGHVS and FQNEAQ. The CDR3 here is CASSLGPQGHYGYTF. The CDR3 DNA is TGTGCCAGCAGCTTAGGCCCCCAGGGGCACTATGGCTACACCTTC.

This clonotype was seen more than once but under ten times. The CDR3 sequence: CASSTGDATNEKLFF. The DNA of the CDR3 is TGCGCCAGCAGCACGGGGGACGCAACTAATGAAAAACTGTTTTTT. This chain connects TRBV5-1 to TRBJ1-4; D may be TRBD1 (5 bases). Per germline, CDR1 SGHRS and CDR2 YFSETQ. V was clipped by 4 bases and J by 0 bases, with 10 bases between them. The CDR3 is made up of 15 amino acids.